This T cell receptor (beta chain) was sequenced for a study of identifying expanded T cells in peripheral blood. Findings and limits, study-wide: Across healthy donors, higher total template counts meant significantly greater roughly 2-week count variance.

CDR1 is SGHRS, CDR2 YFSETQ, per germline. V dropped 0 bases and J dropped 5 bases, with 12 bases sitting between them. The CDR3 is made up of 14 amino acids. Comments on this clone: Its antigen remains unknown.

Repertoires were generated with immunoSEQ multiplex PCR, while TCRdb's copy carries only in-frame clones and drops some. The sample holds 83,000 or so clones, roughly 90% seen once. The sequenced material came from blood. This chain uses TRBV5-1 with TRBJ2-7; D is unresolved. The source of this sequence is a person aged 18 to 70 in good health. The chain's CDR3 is CASSLGSRTNEQYF. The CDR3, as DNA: TGCGCCAGCAGCTTGGGTAGCCGTACCAACGAGCAGTACTTC.